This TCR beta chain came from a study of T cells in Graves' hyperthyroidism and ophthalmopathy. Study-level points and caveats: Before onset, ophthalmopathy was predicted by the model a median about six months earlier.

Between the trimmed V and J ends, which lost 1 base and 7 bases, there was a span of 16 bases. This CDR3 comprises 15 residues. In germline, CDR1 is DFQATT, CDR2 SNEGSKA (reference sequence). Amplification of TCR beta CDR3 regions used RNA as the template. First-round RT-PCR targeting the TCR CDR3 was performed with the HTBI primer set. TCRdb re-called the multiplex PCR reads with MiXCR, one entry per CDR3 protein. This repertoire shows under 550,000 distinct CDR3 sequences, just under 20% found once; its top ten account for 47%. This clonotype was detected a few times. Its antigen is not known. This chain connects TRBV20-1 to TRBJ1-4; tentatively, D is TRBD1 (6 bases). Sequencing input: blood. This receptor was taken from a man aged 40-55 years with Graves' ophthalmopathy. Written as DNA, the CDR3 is TGCAGTGCTAGAGGATCCGGGACACACATTGAAAAACTGTTTTTT. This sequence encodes CSARGSGTHIEKLFF.